This entry is about one TCR beta chain. This entry belongs to a study of T cells in Graves' hyperthyroidism and ophthalmopathy. The CDR3 is 15 amino acids. Germline trimming cut 1 base from V and 3 bases from J; bases unmatched to any gene: 2. Germline V CDR1 and CDR2: SGHAT, FQNNGV. TCR beta CDR3 sequences were amplified from RNA transcripts. HTBI primers were used for first-round RT-PCR of the TCR CDR3. TCRdb called the multiplex PCR reads again in MiXCR, with one record for every CDR3 protein. The data hold around 100,000 distinct CDR3 sequences, with 40% to 50% observed a single time. J is TRBJ1-2 and V is TRBV11-2; 10 bases match TRBD1. The sequenced sample consisted of blood. This TCR was recovered from a man in his forties with Graves' hyperthyroidism. DNA for the CDR3: TGTGCCAGCAGCTTAGTGGGGACAGGGGACTATGGCTACACCTTC. As protein: CASSLVGTGDYGYTF.